This T cell receptor beta chain was found in a study of regulatory T cells in long-lasting Graves disease. This clonotype was picked up many times. Documented time point: newly diagnosed GD, antithyroid drugs for less than 3 months. PBMCs provided the RNA from which the TCR library was made. HTBI primers from iRepertoire and Arm-PCR of CDR3 regions yielded the TCR beta libraries. TCRdb ran MiXCR on the multiplex PCR reads and lists one entry per CDR3 protein. The table includes about 220,000 distinct CDR3 sequences, roughly 19% detected once. This CDR3 is 18 amino acids long. V lost 5 bases and J 0 bases, leaving 17 bases between the germline ends. CDR1 and CDR2 from the germline V gene are SGHNT and YENEEA. The data were also submitted as part of a second study, on T cells in Graves' hyperthyroidism and ophthalmopathy. That source reports: Newly diagnosed hyperthyroidism, duration under 2 months, in patients aged 18 to 65.

This receptor was obtained from a woman aged 25-40 years with Graves disease. The sample in question was peripheral blood mononuclear cells (PBMCs), obtained at new diagnosis, from a patient treated with antithyroid drugs. The gene calls are TRBV11-3 and TRBJ2-6; the D gene is possibly TRBD2 (6 bases). The CDR3 DNA reads TGTGCCAGCAGCCCGGGCGGGAACCCCCACTCTGGGGCCAACGTCCTGACTTTC. Encoded protein: CASSPGGNPHSGANVLTF.